These 2 T cell receptor beta chains were all obtained from the same sample, sequenced in a study of T-cell reconstitution after alpha-beta-depleted transplantation in children. Unique molecular identifiers were built into the TCRbeta library. TCRdb reprocessed the PCR reads via MiXCR and lists one record per CDR3 protein. The table lists roughly 300,000 distinct CDR3 sequences, approximately 9.6% of them singletons, with 10% in the top ten. The material was PBMCs from the stem cell graft donor, obtained from the stem cell graft. The receptors here all came from a human donor who donated a stem cell graft to a child with SCID.

The V and J genes are TRBV20-1 and TRBJ2-5; possible D gene TRBD2, 6 bases. Per the germline V gene, CDR1 is DFQATT and CDR2 is SNEGSKA (reference sequence). The V end lost 5 bases, the J end lost 5 bases, and 9 bases lay between the germline ends. CDR3 length: 11 amino acids. DNA of the CDR3: TGCAGTGCTTCTAGCGAGGAGACCCAGTACTTC. Protein product: CSASSEETQYF.

The DNA for the CDR3 is TGTGCCAGCAGTTTATCGATCGCAGAGATTAACAATGAGCAGTTCTTC. Translating it yields CASSLSIAEINNEQFF. The rearrangement joins TRBV27 to TRBJ2-1, with D uncertain. Trimming stripped 0 bases from V and 5 bases from J, with 14 bases between. The CDR3 is 16 amino acids. Germline CDR1 MNHEY, CDR2 SMNVEV (reference sequence).